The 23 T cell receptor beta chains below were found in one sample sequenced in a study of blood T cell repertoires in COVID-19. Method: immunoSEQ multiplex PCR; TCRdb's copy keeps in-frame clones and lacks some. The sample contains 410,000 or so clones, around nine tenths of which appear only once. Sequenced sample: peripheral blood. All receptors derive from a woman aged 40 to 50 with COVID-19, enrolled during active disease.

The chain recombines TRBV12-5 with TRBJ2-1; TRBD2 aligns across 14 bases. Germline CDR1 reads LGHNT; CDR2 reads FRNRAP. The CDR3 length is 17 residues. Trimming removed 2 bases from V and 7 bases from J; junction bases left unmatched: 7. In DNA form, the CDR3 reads TGTGCTAGTGGTTTGTCGACGACTAGCGGGAGGGCTAATGAGCAGTTCTTC. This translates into CASGLSTTSGRANEQFF.

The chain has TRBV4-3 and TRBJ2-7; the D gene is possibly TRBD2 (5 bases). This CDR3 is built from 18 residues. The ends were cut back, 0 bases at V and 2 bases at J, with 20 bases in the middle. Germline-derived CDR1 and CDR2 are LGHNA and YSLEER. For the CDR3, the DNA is TGCGCCAGCAGCCAAGATTGCCAGGACTCGGATCTACCCTACGAGCAGTACTTC. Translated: CASSQDCQDSDLPYEQYF.

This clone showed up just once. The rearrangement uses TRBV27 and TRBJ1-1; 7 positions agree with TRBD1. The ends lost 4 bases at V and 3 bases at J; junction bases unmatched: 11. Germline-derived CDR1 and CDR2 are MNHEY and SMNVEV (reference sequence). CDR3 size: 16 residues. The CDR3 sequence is CASSSPSGTAYTEAFF. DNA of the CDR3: TGTGCCAGCAGTTCTCCATCCGGGACAGCCTACACTGAAGCTTTCTTT.

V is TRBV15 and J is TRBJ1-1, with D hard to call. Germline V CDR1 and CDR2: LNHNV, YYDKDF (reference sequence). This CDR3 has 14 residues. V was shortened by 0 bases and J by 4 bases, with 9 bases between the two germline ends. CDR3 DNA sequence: TGTGCCACCAGCAGAGATCAAGCCGGCACTGAAGCTTTCTTT. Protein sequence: CATSRDQAGTEAFF. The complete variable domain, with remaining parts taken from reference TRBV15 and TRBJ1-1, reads DAMVIQNPRYQVTQFGKPVTLSCSQTLNHNVMYWYQQKSSQAPKLLFHYYDKDFNNEADTPDNFQSRRPNTSFCFLDIRSPGLGDTAMYLCATSRDQAGTEAFFGQGTRLTVV.

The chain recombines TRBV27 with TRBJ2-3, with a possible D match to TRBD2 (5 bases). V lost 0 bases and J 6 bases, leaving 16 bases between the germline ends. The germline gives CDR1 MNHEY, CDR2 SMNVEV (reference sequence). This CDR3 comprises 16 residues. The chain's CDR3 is CASSLSGVQGSDTQYF. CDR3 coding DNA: TGTGCCAGCAGTTTATCGGGAGTCCAAGGTTCGGATACGCAGTATTTT.

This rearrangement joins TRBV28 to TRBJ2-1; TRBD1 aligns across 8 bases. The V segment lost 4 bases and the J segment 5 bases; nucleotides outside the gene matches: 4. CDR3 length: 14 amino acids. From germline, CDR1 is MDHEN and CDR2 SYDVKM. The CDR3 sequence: CASSSDRAHNEQFF. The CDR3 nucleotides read TGTGCCAGCAGTTCGGACAGGGCCCACAATGAGCAGTTCTTC. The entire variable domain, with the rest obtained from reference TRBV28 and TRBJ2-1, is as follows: DVKVTQSSRYLVKRTGEKVFLECVQDMDHENMFWYRQDPGLGLRLIYFSYDVKMKEKGDIPEGYSVSREKKERFSLILESASTNQTSMYLCASSSDRAHNEQFFGPGTRLTVL.

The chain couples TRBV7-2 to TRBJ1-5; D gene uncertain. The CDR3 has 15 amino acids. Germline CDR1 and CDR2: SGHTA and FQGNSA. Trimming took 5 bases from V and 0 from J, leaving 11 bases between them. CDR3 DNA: TGTGCCAGCAGCGTAGATACAGATAGCAATCAGCCCCAGCATTTT. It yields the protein CASSVDTDSNQPQHF.

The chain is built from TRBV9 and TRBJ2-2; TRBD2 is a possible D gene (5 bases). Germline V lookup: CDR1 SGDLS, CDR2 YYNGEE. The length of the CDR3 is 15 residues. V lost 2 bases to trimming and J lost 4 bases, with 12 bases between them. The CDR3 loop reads CASSVRPEGTGELFF. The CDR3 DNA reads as TGTGCCAGCAGCGTTAGGCCAGAGGGCACCGGGGAGCTGTTTTTT.

CDR3 loop: CASNAGLDTGELFF. CDR3 DNA sequence: TGTGCCAGCAACGCCGGACTTGACACCGGGGAGCTGTTTTTT. The rearrangement links TRBV6-5 to TRBJ2-2, with a possible D match to TRBD2 (5 bases). The length of the CDR3 is 14 residues. Germline CDR1 reads MNHEY; CDR2 reads SVGAGI. V was shortened by 7 bases and J by 3 bases, with 12 bases between the two germline ends.

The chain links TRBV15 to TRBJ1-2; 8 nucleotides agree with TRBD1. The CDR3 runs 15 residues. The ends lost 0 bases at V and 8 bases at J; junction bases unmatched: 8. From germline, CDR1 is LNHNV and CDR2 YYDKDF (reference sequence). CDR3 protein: CATSRDPTGELGYTF. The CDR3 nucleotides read TGTGCCACCAGCAGAGACCCGACAGGGGAACTAGGCTACACCTTC.

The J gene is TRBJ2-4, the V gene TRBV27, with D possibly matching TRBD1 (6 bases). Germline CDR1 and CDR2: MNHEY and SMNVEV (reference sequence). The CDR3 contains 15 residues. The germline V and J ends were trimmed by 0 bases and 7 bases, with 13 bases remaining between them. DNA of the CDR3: TGTGCCAGCAGTTTATCAAAAGAGGGGGTGAACATTCAGTACTTC. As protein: CASSLSKEGVNIQYF.

The chain's CDR3 is CAIRTMGQRNTEAFF. CDR3 coding DNA: TGTGCCATCAGGACGATGGGACAGCGCAACACTGAAGCTTTCTTT. The V gene is TRBV10-3, the J gene TRBJ1-1; 7 positions agree with TRBD1. The CDR3 extends over 15 amino acids. V lost 6 bases to trimming and J lost 2 bases; unmatched junction nucleotides: 9. The germline CDR1 and CDR2 sequences are ENHRY and SYGVKD.

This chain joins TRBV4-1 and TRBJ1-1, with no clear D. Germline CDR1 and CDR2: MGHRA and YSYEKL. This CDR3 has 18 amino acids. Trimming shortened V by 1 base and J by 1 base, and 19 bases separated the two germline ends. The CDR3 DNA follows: TGCGCCAGCAGCCAAGGCCGACTCCAACCGACTGGGAACACTGAAGCTTTCTTT. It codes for CASSQGRLQPTGNTEAFF.

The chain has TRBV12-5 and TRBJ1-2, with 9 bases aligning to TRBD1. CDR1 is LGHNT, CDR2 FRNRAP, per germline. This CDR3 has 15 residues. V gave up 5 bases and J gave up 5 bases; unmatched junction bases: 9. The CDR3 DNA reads TGTGCTAGTGGTCTGACAGGGGGAGGGATATATGGCTACACCTTC. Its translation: CASGLTGGGIYGYTF.

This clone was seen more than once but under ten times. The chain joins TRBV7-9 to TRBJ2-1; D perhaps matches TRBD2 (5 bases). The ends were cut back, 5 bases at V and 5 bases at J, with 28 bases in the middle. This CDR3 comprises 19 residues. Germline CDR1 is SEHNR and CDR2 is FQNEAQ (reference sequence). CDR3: CASSRRLSGLSVTNNEQFF. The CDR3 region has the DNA TGTGCCAGCAGCCGACGCCTGTCCGGACTCTCCGTAACGAACAATGAGCAGTTCTTC. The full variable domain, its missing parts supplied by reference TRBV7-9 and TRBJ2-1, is DTGVSQNPRHKITKRGQNVTFRCDPISEHNRLYWYRQTLGQGPEFLTYFQNEAQLEKSRLLSDRFSAERPKGSFSTLEIQRTEQGDSAMYLCASSRRLSGLSVTNNEQFFGPGTRLTVL.

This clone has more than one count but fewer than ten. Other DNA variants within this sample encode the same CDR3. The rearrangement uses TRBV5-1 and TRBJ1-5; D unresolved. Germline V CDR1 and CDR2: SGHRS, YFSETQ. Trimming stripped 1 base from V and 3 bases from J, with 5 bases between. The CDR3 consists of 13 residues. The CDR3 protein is CASSLNSNQPQHF. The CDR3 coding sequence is TGCGCCAGCAGCTTGAACTCCAATCAGCCCCAGCATTTT. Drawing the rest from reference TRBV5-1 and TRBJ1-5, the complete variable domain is KAGVTQTPRYLIKTRGQQVTLSCSPISGHRSVSWYQQTPGQGLQFLFEYFSETQRNKGNFPGRFSGRQFSNSRSEMNVSTLELGDSALYLCASSLNSNQPQHFGDGTRLSIL.

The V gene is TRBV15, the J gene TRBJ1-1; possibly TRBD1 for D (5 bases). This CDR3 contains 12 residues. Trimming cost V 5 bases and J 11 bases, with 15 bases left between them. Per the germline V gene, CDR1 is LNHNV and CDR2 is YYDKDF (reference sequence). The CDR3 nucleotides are TGTGCCACCAGCTCCCTCCAGGGTTATGCTTTCTTT. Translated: CATSSLQGYAFF.

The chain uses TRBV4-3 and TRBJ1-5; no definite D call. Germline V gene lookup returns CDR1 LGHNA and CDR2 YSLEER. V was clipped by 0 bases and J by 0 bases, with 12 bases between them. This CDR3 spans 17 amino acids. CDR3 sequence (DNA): TGCGCCAGCAGCCAAGATTTTCGATACAATAGCAATCAGCCCCAGCATTTT. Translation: CASSQDFRYNSNQPQHF.

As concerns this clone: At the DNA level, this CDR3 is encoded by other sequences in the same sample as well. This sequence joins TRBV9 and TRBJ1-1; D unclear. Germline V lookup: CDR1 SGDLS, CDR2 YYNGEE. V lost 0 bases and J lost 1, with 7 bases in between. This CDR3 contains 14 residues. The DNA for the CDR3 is TGTGCCAGCAGCGTAGCTCCGGGGAACACTGAAGCTTTCTTT. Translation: CASSVAPGNTEAFF.

The CDR3 region is CASSLYVVGGNEKLFF. The CDR3 nucleotides are TGTGCCAGCAGTTTGTACGTGGTAGGGGGTAATGAAAAACTGTTTTTT. The V call is TRBV28, the J call TRBJ1-4; a weak D match, TRBD1 (6 bases). Germline loops: CDR1 MDHEN, CDR2 SYDVKM. The ends were cut back, 3 bases at V and 4 bases at J, with 15 bases in the middle. The CDR3 runs 16 residues.

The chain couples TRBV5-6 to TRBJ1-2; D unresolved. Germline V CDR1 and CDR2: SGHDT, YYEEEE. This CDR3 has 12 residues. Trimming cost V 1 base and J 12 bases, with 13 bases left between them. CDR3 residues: CASSLWEKRDTF. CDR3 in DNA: TGTGCCAGCAGCTTGTGGGAGAAAAGGGACACCTTC.

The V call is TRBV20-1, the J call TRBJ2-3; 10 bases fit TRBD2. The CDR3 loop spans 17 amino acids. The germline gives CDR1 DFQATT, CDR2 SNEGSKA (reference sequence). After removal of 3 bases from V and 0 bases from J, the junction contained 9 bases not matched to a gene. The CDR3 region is CSASSLAGADSTDTQYF. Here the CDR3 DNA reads TGCAGTGCTAGTTCGCTAGCGGGGGCCGATAGCACAGATACGCAGTATTTT.

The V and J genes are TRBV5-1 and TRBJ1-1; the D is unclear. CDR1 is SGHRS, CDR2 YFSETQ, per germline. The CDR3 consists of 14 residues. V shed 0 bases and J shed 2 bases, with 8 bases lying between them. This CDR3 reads CASSLVPDNTEAFF. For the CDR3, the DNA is TGCGCCAGCAGCTTGGTTCCAGATAACACTGAAGCTTTCTTT.